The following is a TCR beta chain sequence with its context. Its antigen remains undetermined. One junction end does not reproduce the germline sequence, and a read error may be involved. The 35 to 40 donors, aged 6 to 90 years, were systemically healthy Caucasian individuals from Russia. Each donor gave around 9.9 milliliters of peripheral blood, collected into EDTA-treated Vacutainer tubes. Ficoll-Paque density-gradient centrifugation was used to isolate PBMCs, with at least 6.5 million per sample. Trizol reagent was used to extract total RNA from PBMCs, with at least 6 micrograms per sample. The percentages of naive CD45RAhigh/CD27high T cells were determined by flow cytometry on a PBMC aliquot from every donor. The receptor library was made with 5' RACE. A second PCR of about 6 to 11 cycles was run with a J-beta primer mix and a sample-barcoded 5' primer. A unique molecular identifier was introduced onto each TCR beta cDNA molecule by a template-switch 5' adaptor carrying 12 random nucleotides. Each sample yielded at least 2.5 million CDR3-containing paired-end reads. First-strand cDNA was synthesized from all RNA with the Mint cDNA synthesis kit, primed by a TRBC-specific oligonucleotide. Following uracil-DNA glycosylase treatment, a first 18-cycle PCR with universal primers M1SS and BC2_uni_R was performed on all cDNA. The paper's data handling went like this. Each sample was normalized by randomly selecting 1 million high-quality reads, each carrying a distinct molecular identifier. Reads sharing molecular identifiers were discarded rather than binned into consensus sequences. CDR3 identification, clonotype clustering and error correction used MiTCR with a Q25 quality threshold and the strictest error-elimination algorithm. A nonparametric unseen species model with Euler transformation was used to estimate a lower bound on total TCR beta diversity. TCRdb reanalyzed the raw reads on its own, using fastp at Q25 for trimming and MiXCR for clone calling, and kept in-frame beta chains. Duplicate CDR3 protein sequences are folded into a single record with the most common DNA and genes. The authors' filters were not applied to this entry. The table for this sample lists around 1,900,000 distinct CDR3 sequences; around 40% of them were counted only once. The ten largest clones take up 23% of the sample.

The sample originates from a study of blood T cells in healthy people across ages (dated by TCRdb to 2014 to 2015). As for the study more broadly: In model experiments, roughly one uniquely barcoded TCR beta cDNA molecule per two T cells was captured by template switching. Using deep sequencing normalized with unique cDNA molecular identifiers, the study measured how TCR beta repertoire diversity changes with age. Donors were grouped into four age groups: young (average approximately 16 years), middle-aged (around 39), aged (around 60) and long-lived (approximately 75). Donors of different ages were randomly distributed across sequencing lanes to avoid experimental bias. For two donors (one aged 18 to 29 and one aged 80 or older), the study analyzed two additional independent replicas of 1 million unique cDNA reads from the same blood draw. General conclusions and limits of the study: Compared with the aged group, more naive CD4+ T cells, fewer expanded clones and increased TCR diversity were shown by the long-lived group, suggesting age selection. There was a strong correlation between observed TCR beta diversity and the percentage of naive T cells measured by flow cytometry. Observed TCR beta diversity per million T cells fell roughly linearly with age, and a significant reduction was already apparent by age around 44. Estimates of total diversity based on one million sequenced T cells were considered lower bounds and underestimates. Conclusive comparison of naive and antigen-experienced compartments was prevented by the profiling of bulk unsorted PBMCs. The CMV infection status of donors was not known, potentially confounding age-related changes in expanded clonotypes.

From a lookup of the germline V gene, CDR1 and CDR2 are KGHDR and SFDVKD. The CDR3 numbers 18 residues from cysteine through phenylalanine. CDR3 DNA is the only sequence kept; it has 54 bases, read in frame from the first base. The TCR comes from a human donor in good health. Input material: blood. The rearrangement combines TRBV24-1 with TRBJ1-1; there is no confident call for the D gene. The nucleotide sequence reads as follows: TGTGCCACCAGGCCTGACTGGGCAGACCACCTGGGTAGCACTGAGGCTTTCTTT. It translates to CATRPDWADHLGSTEAFF.